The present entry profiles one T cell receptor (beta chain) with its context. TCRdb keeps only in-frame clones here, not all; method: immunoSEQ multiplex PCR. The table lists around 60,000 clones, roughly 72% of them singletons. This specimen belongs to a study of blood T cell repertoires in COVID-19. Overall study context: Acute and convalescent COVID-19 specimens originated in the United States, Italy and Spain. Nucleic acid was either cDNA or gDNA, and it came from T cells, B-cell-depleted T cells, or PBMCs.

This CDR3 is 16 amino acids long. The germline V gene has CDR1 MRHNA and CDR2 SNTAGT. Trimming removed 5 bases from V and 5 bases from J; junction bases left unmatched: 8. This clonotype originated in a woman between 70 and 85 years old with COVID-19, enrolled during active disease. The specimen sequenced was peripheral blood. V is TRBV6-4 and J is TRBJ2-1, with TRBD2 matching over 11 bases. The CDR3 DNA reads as TGTGCCAGCAGTAAACTAGCGGGGGTTTTCAACAATGAGCAGTTCTTC. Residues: CASSKLAGVFNNEQFF.